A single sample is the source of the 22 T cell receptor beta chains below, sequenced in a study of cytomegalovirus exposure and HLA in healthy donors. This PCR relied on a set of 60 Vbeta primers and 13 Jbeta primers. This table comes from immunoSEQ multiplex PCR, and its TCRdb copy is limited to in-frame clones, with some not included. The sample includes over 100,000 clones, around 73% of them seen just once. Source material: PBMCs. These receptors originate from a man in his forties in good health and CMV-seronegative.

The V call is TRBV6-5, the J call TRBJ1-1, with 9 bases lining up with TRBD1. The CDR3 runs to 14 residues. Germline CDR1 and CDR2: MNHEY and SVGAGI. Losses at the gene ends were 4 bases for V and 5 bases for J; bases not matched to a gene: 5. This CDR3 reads CASSSRTGETEAFF. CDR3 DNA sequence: TGTGCCAGCAGTTCCCGGACAGGGGAAACTGAAGCTTTCTTT.

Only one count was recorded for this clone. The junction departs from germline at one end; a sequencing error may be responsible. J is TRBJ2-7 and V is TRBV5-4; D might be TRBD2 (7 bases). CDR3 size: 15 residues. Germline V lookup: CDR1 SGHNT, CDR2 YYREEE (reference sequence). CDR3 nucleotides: TGTGCCGGCAGCTTGGGGGGGGGCCCAACCTACGAGCAGTACTTC. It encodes CAGSLGGGPTYEQYF.

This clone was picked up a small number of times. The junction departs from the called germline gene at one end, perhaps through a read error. The CDR3 DNA follows: TGTGCCAGCAGTAACCGACTAGCGGCTCAAGAGACCCAGTACTTC. It yields the protein CASSNRLAAQETQYF. This sequence joins TRBV10-3 and TRBJ2-5, with 9 bases identical to TRBD2. Germline CDR1 reads ENHRY; CDR2 reads SYGVKD. The CDR3 is 15 residues long.

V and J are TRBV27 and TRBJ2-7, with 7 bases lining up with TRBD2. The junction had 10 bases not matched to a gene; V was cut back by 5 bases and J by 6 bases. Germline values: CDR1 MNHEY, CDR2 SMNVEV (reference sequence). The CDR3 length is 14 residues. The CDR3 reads CASSPLSGGGEQYF. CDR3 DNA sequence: TGTGCCAGCAGTCCCCTCTCGGGGGGTGGCGAGCAGTACTTC.

As DNA, the CDR3 is TGCGCCAGCAGCCAAGTACGCGGGCTGAGGACCTTC. Its protein is CASSQVRGLRTF. The chain recombines TRBV4-1 with TRBJ1-2, with D unresolved. This CDR3 is built from 12 residues. Germline CDR1 reads MGHRA; CDR2 reads YSYEKL. V lost 1 base and J 14 bases, leaving 14 bases between the germline ends.

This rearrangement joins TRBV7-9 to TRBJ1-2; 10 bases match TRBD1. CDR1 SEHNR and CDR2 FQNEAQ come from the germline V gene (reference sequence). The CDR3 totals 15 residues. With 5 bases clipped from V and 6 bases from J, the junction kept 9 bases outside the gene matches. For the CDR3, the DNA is TGTGCCAGCAGCCTGGGACAGGGGCCATTCGATGGCTACACCTTC. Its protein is CASSLGQGPFDGYTF.

CDR3 bases: TGTGCCAGCAGTGATGATGGGGCAAGGGTTTCACCCCTCCACTTT. Translating it yields CASSDDGARVSPLHF. The chain links TRBV25-1 to TRBJ1-6; TRBD1 is a possible D gene (5 bases). Germline CDR1 MGHDK, CDR2 SYGVNS. Trimming stripped 3 bases from V and 9 bases from J, with 15 bases between. CDR3 size: 15 residues.

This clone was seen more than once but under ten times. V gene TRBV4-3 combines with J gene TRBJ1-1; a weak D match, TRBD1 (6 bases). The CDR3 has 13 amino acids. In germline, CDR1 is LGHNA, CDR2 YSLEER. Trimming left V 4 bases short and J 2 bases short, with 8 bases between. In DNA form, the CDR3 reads TGCGCCAGCAGCCCACAGGGAAACACTGAAGCTTTCTTT. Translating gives CASSPQGNTEAFF.

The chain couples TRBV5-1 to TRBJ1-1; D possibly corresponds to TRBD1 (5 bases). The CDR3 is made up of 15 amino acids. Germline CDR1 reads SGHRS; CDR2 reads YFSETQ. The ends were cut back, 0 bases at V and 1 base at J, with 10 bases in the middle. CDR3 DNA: TGCGCCAGCAGCTTGGTAGTGGGGGGGAACACTGAAGCTTTCTTT. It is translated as CASSLVVGGNTEAFF. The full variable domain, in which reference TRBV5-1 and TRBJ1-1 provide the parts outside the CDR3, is KAGVTQTPRYLIKTRGQQVTLSCSPISGHRSVSWYQQTPGQGLQFLFEYFSETQRNKGNFPGRFSGRQFSNSRSEMNVSTLELGDSALYLCASSLVVGGNTEAFFGQGTRLTVV.

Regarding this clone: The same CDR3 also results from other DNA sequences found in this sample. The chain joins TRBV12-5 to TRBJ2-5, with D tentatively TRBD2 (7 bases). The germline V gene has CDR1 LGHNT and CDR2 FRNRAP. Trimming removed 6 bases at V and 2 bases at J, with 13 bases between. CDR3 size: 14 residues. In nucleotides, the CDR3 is TGTGCTAGTGGCTCGGGGGGCCCACAAGAGACCCAGTACTTC. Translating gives CASGSGGPQETQYF.

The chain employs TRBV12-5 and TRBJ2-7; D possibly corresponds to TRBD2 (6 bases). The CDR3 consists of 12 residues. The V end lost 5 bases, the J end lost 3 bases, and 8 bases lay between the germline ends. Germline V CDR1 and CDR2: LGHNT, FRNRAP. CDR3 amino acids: CASGIGSYEQYF. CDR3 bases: TGTGCTAGTGGTATCGGGAGCTACGAGCAGTACTTC. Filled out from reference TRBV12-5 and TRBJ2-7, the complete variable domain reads DARVTQTPRHKVTEMGQEVTMRCQPILGHNTVFWYRQTMMQGLELLAYFRNRAPLDDSGMPKDRFSAEMPDATLATLKIQPSEPRDSAVYFCASGIGSYEQYFGPGTRLTVT.

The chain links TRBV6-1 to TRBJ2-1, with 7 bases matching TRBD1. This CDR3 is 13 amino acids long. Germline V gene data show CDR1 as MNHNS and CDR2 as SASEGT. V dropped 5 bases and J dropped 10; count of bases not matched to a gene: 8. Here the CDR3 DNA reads TGTGCCAGCAGTAGGGCAGGGGGTGGAGAGCAGTTCTTC. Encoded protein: CASSRAGGGEQFF.

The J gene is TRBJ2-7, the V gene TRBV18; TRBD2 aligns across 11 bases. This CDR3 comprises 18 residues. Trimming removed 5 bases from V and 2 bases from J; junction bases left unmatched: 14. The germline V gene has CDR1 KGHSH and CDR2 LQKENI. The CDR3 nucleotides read TGTGCCAGCTCATCCCACCCCTCGGGGACTAGCGGTACCTACGAGCAGTACTTC. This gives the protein CASSSHPSGTSGTYEQYF.

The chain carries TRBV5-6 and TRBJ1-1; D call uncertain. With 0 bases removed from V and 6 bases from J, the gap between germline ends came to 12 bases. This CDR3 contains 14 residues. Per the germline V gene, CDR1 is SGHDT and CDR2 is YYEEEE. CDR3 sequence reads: CASSLGGVRSEAFF. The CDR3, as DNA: TGTGCCAGCAGCTTGGGCGGGGTTCGGTCTGAAGCTTTCTTT.

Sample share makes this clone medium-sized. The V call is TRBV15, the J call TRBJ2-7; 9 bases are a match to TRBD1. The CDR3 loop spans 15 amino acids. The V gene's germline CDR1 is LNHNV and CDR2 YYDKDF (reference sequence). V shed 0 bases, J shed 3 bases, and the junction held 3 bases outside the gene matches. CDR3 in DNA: TGTGCCACCAGCAGAGAAGGGACAGGGCTCTACGAGCAGTACTTC. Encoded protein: CATSREGTGLYEQYF.

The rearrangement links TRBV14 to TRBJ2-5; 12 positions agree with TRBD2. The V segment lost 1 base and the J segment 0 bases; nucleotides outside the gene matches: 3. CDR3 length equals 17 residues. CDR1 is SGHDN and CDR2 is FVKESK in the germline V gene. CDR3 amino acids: CASSQGTSGEHQETQYF. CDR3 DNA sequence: TGTGCCAGCAGCCAAGGGACTAGCGGGGAACACCAAGAGACCCAGTACTTC.

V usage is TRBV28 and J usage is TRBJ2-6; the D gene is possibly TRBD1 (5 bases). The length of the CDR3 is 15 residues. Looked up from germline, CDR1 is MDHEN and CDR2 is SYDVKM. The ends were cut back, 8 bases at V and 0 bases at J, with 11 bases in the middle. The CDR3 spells CASGPGPSGANVLTF. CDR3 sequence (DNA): TGTGCCAGCGGACCAGGGCCCTCTGGGGCCAACGTCCTGACTTTC.

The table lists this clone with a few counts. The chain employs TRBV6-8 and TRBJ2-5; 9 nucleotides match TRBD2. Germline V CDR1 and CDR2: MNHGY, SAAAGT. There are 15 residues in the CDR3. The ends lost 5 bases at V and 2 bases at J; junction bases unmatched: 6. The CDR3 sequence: CASSNRLAAQETQYF. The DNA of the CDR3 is TGTGCCAGCAGTAACCGACTAGCGGCTCAAGAGACCCAGTACTTC.

In DNA form, the CDR3 reads TGTGCCAGCAGCTTAGGTGGGGGGGGTACCTTCTACGAGCAGTACTTC. This encodes CASSLGGGGTFYEQYF. The chain couples TRBV7-6 to TRBJ2-7; 7 bases line up with TRBD2. Per germline, CDR1 SGHVS and CDR2 FNYEAQ. The CDR3 contains 16 residues. V was clipped by 1 base and J by 3 bases; unmatched bases: 9.

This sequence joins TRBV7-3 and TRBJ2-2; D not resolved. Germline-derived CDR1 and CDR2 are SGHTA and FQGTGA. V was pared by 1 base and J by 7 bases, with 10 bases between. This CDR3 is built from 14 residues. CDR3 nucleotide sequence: TGTGCCAGCAGCTTAATCGGTCGAAACGGGGAGCTGTTTTTT. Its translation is CASSLIGRNGELFF.

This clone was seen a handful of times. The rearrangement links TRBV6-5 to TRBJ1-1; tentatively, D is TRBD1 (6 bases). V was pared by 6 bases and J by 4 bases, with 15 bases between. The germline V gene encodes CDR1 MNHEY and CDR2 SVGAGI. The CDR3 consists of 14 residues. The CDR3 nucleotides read TGTGCCAGCAGAAAAGAGGGGGAGGGCACTGAAGCTTTCTTT. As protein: CASRKEGEGTEAFF.

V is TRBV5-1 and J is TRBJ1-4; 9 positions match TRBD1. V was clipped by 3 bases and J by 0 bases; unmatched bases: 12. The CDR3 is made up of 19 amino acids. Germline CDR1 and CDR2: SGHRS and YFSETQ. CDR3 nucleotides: TGCGCCAGCAGCTCCCACCCGACAGGGGGATATGCAACTAATGAAAAACTGTTTTTT. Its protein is CASSSHPTGGYATNEKLFF.